One and the same sample provided the 10 T cell receptor beta chains below, sequenced in a study of cytomegalovirus exposure and HLA in healthy donors. A multiplex PCR was run with 60 Vbeta primers and 13 Jbeta primers. Repertoires were generated with immunoSEQ multiplex PCR, while TCRdb's copy carries only in-frame clones and drops some. The table includes under 200,000 clones, around 80% detected once. The specimen sequenced was PBMCs. Receptor source: a woman aged 45-59 years in good health and CMV-seropositive.

This clone appeared a few times. V usage is TRBV4-2 and J usage is TRBJ2-1; 9 bases agree with TRBD2. Per the germline V gene, CDR1 is LGHNA and CDR2 is YNFKEQ. This CDR3 spans 15 amino acids. The ends lost 8 bases at V and 9 bases at J; junction bases unmatched: 14. For the CDR3, the DNA is TGTGCCAGCCGATCCCCCAGCGGGAGGTTTAGTGAGCAGTTCTTC. Protein: CASRSPSGRFSEQFF.

The chain joins TRBV9 to TRBJ2-1; D call uncertain. In germline, CDR1 is SGDLS, CDR2 YYNGEE. V was trimmed by 0 bases and J by 2 bases, leaving 12 bases between them. This CDR3 is built from 16 residues. The CDR3 region has the DNA TGTGCCAGCAGCGTAGGGGCCCCCAACACCTACAATGAGCAGTTCTTC. Translation gives CASSVGAPNTYNEQFF.

The chain has TRBV7-9 and TRBJ2-7; TRBD2 is a possible D gene (6 bases). Trimming pared 6 bases from V and 3 bases from J, leaving 15 bases between. Germline values: CDR1 SEHNR, CDR2 FQNEAQ (reference sequence). This CDR3 region has 14 residues. CDR3 sequence (DNA): TGTGCCAGCAGTTCCCGGGAGCTTGGCTACGAGCAGTACTTC. Protein product: CASSSRELGYEQYF.

This chain joins TRBV4-1 and TRBJ1-2; D is unresolved. Per the germline V gene, CDR1 is MGHRA and CDR2 is YSYEKL. CDR3 length equals 13 residues. Trimming pared 1 base from V and 4 bases from J, leaving 7 bases between. The CDR3 sequence: CASSQVGSYGYTF. CDR3 nucleotides: TGCGCCAGCAGCCAAGTTGGGAGCTATGGCTACACCTTC.

The V call is TRBV28, the J call TRBJ2-3, with TRBD2 matching over 10 bases. Germline CDR1 is MDHEN and CDR2 is SYDVKM. The CDR3 is 15 residues long. The J segment lost 4 bases and the V segment lost 6 bases, leaving 7 bases of the junction unmatched. The CDR3 DNA reads as TGTGCCAGCAGGAGCCCTAGCGGGAGCCCAGATACGCAGTATTTT. Its protein is CASRSPSGSPDTQYF.

The chain links TRBV5-1 to TRBJ2-3; possible D gene TRBD1, 5 bases. The CDR3 is 14 amino acids. Germline CDR1 and CDR2: SGHRS and YFSETQ. The V end was cut by 1 base, the J end by 2 bases, with 8 bases between. The CDR3 bases are TGCGCCAGCAGCTTGAAAGGGGCCACAGATACGCAGTATTTT. Translating it yields CASSLKGATDTQYF.

The rearrangement uses TRBV9 and TRBJ2-7; TRBD1 aligns across 7 bases. Germline V gene sequence: CDR1 SGDLS, CDR2 YYNGEE. J was trimmed by 2 bases and V by 4 bases; bases with no gene match: 6. The CDR3 loop spans 14 amino acids. The CDR3: CASSYRDSPYEQYF. The CDR3 DNA reads as TGTGCCAGCAGCTACCGGGACAGTCCCTACGAGCAGTACTTC.

A few counts support this clone. The chain has TRBV27 and TRBJ2-7; maybe TRBD1 (5 bases). Germline V gene sequence: CDR1 MNHEY, CDR2 SMNVEV (reference sequence). This CDR3 contains 18 residues. Trimming pared 5 bases from V and 5 bases from J, leaving 28 bases between. The CDR3, as DNA: TGTGCCAGCAGTCCCCGGCCCTATACTCACGCTGGGGCCAACGAGCAGTACTTC. Translating gives CASSPRPYTHAGANEQYF.

The rearrangement uses TRBV9 and TRBJ1-4; TRBD1 agrees at 8 bases. The junction had 12 bases not matched to a gene; V was cut back by 4 bases and J by 7 bases. The CDR3 loop spans 16 amino acids. CDR1 and CDR2 (germline): SGDLS, YYNGEE. CDR3 nucleotide sequence: TGTGCCAGCAGCCCACCCGGACAGGGAGGCACTGAAAAACTGTTTTTT. It yields the protein CASSPPGQGGTEKLFF.

V is TRBV7-2 and J is TRBJ2-1; D gene uncertain. Trimming removed 1 base from V and 0 bases from J, with 10 bases in between. CDR3 length: 16 amino acids. Germline values: CDR1 SGHTA, CDR2 FQGNSA. The CDR3 is CASSLDSVSSYNEQFF. CDR3 in DNA: TGTGCCAGCAGCTTAGACTCTGTGAGCTCCTACAATGAGCAGTTCTTC.